The entry that follows covers one T cell receptor beta chain sequence. Its target is unknown. Nominally healthy donors were sampled, though unrecorded immune exposures were likely. Vbeta (60) and Jbeta (13) primers were used in the PCR. Repertoires were generated with immunoSEQ multiplex PCR, while TCRdb's copy carries only in-frame clones and drops some. The sample has over 55,000 clones, 80% seen once; the top ten hold roughly 5.7%. The V and J ends lost 5 bases and 2 bases respectively, with 7 bases between them. CDR1 is GTSNPN and CDR2 is SVGIG in the germline V gene (reference sequence). The CDR3 contains 11 residues. The sample comes from a study of cytomegalovirus exposure and HLA in healthy donors. Points from the study as a whole: The classifier reportedly diagnosed cytomegalovirus status with high sensitivity and specificity. In a later analysis, donors in an Asian-associated ancestry cluster reportedly had fewer N-insertions in productive TCRs than the cohort mean.

V usage is TRBV30 and J usage is TRBJ2-7, with D possibly being TRBD2 (5 bases). This receptor was identified in a male donor in good health and CMV-seronegative. Sequencing was done on a sample of PBMCs. The CDR3 here is CAWRGPYEQYF. CDR3 nucleotide sequence: TGTGCCTGGCGGGGTCCCTACGAGCAGTACTTC. Full variable domain (missing parts from reference TRBV30 and TRBJ2-7): SQTIHQWPATLVQPVGSPLSLECTVEGTSNPNLYWYRQAAGRGLQLLFYSVGIGQISSEVPQNLSASRPQDRQFILSSKKLLLSDSGFYLCAWRGPYEQYFGPGTRLTVT.